The next 6 T cell receptor beta chains were all read from a single sample in a study of immune evolution from preneoplasia to lung adenocarcinoma (dated by TCRdb to about 2021). Library construction relied on the immunoSEQ multiplex PCR assay. As stored in TCRdb, this immuneACCESS dataset retains in-frame rearrangements with V and J assigned. A fraction of the clones does not appear; measured against another copy, unresolved V genes explain less than half of the discrepancy, and the remainder lacks a known reason. In this sample the table shows 6,000 to 6,500 clones, roughly 80% of which occur a single time. 6% to 7% of the sample lies in the top ten. The source material was FFPE adjacent normal lung tissue. These receptors all stem from a donor at least 70 years old with lung adenocarcinoma.

This chain connects TRBV7-8 to TRBJ2-1; D is unresolved. The CDR3 is 13 amino acids. Deletions cut 4 bases from V and 6 bases from J, with 10 bases between. Germline assignment: CDR1 SGHVS and CDR2 FQNEAQ. The CDR3 loop reads CASSSYSVNEQFF. For the CDR3, the DNA is TGTGCCAGCAGCTCCTACAGCGTCAATGAGCAGTTCTTC.

A word on this clone: At one of its ends the junction is not consistent with the germline gene, which may arise from a read error. V is TRBV5-4 and J is TRBJ2-7, with D perhaps assigned TRBD1 or TRBD2 (5 bases each). Germline CDR1 reads SGHNT; CDR2 reads YYREEE (reference sequence). The CDR3 contains 14 residues. The CDR3 DNA is TGTGCCAGCTTTTCGCGAGGGGTCGCCTACGAGCAATACTTC. Protein: CASFSRGVAYEQYF.

The chain has TRBV7-9 and TRBJ2-7; unclear D gene. The CDR3 contains 11 residues. Looked up from germline, CDR1 is SEHNR and CDR2 is FQNEAQ (reference sequence). The germline V and J ends were trimmed by 3 bases and 7 bases, with 7 bases remaining between them. The CDR3 nucleotides are TGTGCCAGCAGCTTTCTAGGTGAGCAGTACTTC. Residues: CASSFLGEQYF. The full variable domain, rest sourced from reference TRBV7-9 and TRBJ2-7, is DTGVSQNPRHKITKRGQNVTFRCDPISEHNRLYWYRQTLGQGPEFLTYFQNEAQLEKSRLLSDRFSAERPKGSFSTLEIQRTEQGDSAMYLCASSFLGEQYFGPGTRLTVT.

This chain uses TRBV7-3 with TRBJ2-2; a possible D gene is TRBD1 (6 bases). The CDR3 runs 15 residues. Trimming pared 4 bases from V and 6 bases from J, leaving 15 bases between. In germline, CDR1 is SGHTA, CDR2 FQGTGA. Here the CDR3 reads CASSSGAAGAGELFF. CDR3 bases: TGTGCCAGCAGCTCCGGGGCGGCAGGGGCCGGGGAGCTGTTTTTT.

The rearrangement joins TRBV30 to TRBJ1-2; TRBD1 matches at 7 bases. The junction had 14 bases not matched to a gene; V was cut back by 3 bases and J by 1 base. Germline V gene data show CDR1 as GTSNPN and CDR2 as SVGIG (reference sequence). The CDR3 runs to 17 residues. CDR3 sequence (DNA): TGTGCCTGGAGGGACAATTTCGGGACAGCGAATAACTATGGCTACACCTTC. This gives the protein CAWRDNFGTANNYGYTF.

The genes are TRBV5-6 and TRBJ1-1; D may be TRBD1 (5 bases). Germline CDR1 SGHDT, CDR2 YYEEEE. The CDR3 length is 16 residues. The germline V and J ends were trimmed by 3 bases and 8 bases, with 23 bases remaining between them. The CDR3 DNA reads as TGTGCCAGCAGCTCGATTCTTAGACGTTCTACAGGAGAAGCTTTCTTT. It encodes CASSSILRRSTGEAFF.